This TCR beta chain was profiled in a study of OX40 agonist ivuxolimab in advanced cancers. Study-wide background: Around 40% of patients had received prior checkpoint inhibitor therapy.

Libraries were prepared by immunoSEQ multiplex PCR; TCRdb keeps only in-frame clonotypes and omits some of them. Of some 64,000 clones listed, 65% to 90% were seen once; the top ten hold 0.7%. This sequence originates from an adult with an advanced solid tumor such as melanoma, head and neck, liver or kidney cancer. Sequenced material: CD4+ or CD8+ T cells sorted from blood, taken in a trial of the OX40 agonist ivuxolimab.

CDR3 coding DNA: TGTGCCAGTAGGTATAGGGGGGGAGATACGCAGTATTTT. Residues: CASRYRGGDTQYF. The chain recombines TRBV19 with TRBJ2-3; D may be TRBD2 (7 bases). Germline loops: CDR1 LNHDA, CDR2 SQIVND (reference sequence). The CDR3 is 13 residues long. The V end lost 6 bases, the J end lost 5 bases, and 12 bases lay between the germline ends.